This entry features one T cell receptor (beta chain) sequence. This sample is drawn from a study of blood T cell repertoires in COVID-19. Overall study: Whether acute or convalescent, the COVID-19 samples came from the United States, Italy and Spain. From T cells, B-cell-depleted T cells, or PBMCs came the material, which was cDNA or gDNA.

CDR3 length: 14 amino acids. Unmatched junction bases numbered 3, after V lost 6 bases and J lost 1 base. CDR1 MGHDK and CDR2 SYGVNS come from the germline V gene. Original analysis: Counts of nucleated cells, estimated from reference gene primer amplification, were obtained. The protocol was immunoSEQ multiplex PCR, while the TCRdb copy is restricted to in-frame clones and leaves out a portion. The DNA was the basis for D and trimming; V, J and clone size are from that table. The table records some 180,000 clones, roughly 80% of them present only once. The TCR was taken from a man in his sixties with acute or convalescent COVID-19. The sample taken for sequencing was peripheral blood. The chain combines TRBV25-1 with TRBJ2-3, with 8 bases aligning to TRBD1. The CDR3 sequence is CASSATGGTDTQYF. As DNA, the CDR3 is TGTGCCAGCAGCGCGACAGGGGGCACAGATACGCAGTATTTT.